The clone carrying this T cell receptor (beta chain) was seen more than once but under ten times. The data were taken from a study of blood T cell repertoires in COVID-19. The assay was immunoSEQ multiplex PCR, and TCRdb's table has in-frame clones only and misses some. The sample shows about 330,000 clones, about 88% of them seen only once. The source material was PBMCs or T cells enriched from blood (not recorded which). This TCR was sampled from a woman under 40 who had recovered from COVID-19.

CDR3 in amino acids: CASSRQAGTGGGYTF. The CDR3 nucleotides read TGTGCCAGCAGTCGGCAAGCAGGGACAGGGGGTGGCTACACCTTC. This chain joins TRBV27 and TRBJ1-2, with 11 bases fitting TRBD1. CDR3 length equals 15 residues. V dropped 5 bases and J dropped 7; count of bases not matched to a gene: 9. Per the germline V gene, CDR1 is MNHEY and CDR2 is SMNVEV (reference sequence).